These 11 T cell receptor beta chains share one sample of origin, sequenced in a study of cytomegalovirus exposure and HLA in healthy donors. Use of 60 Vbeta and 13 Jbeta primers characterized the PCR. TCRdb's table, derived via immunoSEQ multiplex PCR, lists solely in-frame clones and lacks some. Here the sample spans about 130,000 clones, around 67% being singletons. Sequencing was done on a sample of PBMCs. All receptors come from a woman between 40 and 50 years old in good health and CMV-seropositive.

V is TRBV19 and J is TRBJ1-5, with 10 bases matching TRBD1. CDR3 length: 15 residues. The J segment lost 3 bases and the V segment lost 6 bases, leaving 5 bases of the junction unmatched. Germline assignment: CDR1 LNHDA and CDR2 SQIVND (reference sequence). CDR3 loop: CASSRDRGHNQPQHF. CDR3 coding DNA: TGTGCCAGTAGCCGGGACAGGGGTCACAATCAGCCCCAGCATTTT.

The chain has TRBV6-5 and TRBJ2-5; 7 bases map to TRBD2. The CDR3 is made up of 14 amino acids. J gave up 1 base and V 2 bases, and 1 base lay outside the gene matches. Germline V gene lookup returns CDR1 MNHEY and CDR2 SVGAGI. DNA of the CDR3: TGTGCCAGCAGTTACGGGAGGGCCCAAGAGACCCAGTACTTC. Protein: CASSYGRAQETQYF.

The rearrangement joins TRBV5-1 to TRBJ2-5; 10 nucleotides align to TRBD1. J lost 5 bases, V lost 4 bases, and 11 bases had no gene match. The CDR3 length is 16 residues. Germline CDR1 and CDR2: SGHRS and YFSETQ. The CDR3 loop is CASSTLRTGGSETQYF. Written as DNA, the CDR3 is TGCGCCAGCAGCACCTTAAGGACAGGGGGGAGCGAGACCCAGTACTTC.

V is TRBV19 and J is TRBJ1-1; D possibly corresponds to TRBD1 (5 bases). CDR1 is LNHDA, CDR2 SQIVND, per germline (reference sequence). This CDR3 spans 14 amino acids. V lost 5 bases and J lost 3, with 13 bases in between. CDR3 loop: CASSPGRRYTEAFF. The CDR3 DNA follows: TGTGCCAGTAGTCCAGGGCGGCGATACACTGAAGCTTTCTTT.

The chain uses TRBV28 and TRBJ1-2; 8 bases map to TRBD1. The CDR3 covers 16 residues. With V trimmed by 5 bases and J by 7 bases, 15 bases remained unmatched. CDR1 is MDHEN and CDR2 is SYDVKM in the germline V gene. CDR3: CASSLPGGTGRGGYTF. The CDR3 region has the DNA TGTGCCAGCAGTCTCCCTGGGGGGACAGGTAGAGGTGGCTACACCTTC.

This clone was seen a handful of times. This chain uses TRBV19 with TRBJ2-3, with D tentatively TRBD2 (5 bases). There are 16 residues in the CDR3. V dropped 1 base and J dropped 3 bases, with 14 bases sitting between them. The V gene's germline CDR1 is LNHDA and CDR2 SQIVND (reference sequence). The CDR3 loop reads CASSIARRQGTDTQYF. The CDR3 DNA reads TGTGCCAGTAGTATAGCCCGGAGGCAAGGAACAGATACGCAGTATTTT.

The CDR3 loop is CASSEWGGSSYNEQFF. CDR3 nucleotides: TGTGCCAGCAGTGAATGGGGCGGGAGCTCCTACAATGAGCAGTTCTTC. The chain is built from TRBV6-1 and TRBJ2-1; 7 bases line up with TRBD2. V dropped 2 bases and J dropped 0; count of bases not matched to a gene: 4. CDR1 is MNHNS and CDR2 is SASEGT in the germline V gene. The CDR3 contains 16 residues.

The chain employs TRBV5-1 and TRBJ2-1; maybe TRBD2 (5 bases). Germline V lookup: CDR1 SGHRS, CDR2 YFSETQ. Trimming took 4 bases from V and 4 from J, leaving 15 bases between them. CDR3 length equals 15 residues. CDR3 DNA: TGCGCCAGCAGCCCGAGCGGCCGAGAATACAATGAGCAGTTCTTC. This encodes CASSPSGREYNEQFF.

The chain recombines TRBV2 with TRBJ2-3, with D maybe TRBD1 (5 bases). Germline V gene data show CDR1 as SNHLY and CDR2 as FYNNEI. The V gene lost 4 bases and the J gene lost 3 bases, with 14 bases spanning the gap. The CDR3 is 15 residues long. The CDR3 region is CASSGQQVRTDTQYF. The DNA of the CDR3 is TGTGCCAGCAGTGGGCAACAGGTCAGGACAGATACGCAGTATTTT.

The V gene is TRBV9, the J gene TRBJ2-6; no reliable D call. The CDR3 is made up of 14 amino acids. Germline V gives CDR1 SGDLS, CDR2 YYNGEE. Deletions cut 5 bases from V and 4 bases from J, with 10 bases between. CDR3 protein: CASRDPGGANVLTF. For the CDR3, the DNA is TGTGCCAGCAGAGACCCCGGGGGGGCCAACGTCCTGACTTTC.

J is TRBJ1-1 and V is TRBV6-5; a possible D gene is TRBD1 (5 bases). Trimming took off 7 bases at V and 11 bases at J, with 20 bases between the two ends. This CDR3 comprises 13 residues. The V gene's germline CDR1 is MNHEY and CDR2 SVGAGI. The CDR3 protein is CASTQAGVESAFF. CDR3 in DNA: TGTGCCAGCACCCAGGCGGGGGTAGAGTCGGCTTTCTTT.